This TCR beta chain was documented in a study of blood T cell repertoires in COVID-19. Study-wide context: Samples of COVID-19 (acute and convalescent) were obtained from the United States, Italy and Spain.

Trimming took 2 bases from V and 4 from J, leaving 15 bases between them. The V gene's germline CDR1 is MNHEY and CDR2 SMNVEV (reference sequence). The CDR3 consists of 15 residues. Participants, 18 to 89 years old, spanned under 25 US areas. Clinical history reported by participants formed the basis on which cohorts were assigned. Resolution of symptoms, clearance, or two negative PCRs was present in recovered Cohort 3 donors. Produced via immunoSEQ multiplex PCR; TCRdb's table is partial and in-frame only. Here the sample spans about 280,000 clones, 70% to 90% being singletons. Sequenced input: PBMCs or T cells enriched from blood (not recorded which). The receptor's source is a woman aged 30 to 39 who had recovered from COVID-19. The gene calls are TRBV27 and TRBJ2-7; possible D gene TRBD1, 6 bases. CDR3 protein: CASSLRQAAFYEQYF. The CDR3 DNA sequence: TGTGCCAGCAGTTTAAGACAGGCCGCATTTTACGAGCAGTACTTC.